The 24 T cell receptor beta chains presented below share a single source sample, sequenced in a study of blood T cell repertoires in COVID-19. Method: immunoSEQ multiplex PCR; TCRdb's copy keeps in-frame clones and lacks some. In the table there are 270,000 or so clones, more than 70% of which are singletons. Sample: peripheral blood. These receptors came from a young woman with acute or convalescent COVID-19.

The V and J genes are TRBV5-8 and TRBJ2-7; D may be TRBD1 (6 bases). The V gene lost 4 bases and the J gene lost 6 bases, with 14 bases spanning the gap. This CDR3 has 13 amino acids. Per germline, CDR1 SGHTS and CDR2 YDEGEE. Here the CDR3 DNA reads TGTGCCAGCAGCCCCCGGGACATCTTCGAGCAGTACTTC. Its protein product is CASSPRDIFEQYF.

The chain uses TRBV4-3 and TRBJ1-6, with D perhaps matching TRBD1 (5 bases). CDR3 size: 15 residues. From germline, CDR1 is LGHNA and CDR2 YSLEER. The V and J ends lost 0 bases and 4 bases respectively, with 7 bases between them. This CDR3 reads CASSQERGYNSPLHF. The CDR3 region has the DNA TGCGCCAGCAGCCAAGAGCGGGGGTATAATTCACCCCTCCACTTT.

The chain has TRBV13 and TRBJ2-3, with 11 bases identical to TRBD1. Germline V lookup: CDR1 PRHDT, CDR2 FYEKMQ (reference sequence). V lost 5 bases to trimming and J lost 6 bases; unmatched junction nucleotides: 7. This CDR3 has 15 amino acids. CDR3 protein: CASSPGQGASDTQYF. The CDR3, as DNA: TGTGCCAGCAGCCCCGGACAGGGGGCGTCCGATACGCAGTATTTT. Using reference TRBV13 and TRBJ2-3 for the parts outside the CDR3, the full variable domain is AAGVIQSPRHLIKEKRETATLKCYPIPRHDTVYWYQQGPGQDPQFLISFYEKMQSDKGSIPDRFSAQQFSDYHSELNMSSLELGDSALYFCASSPGQGASDTQYFGPGTRLTVL.

The chain has TRBV27 and TRBJ1-1, with D unresolved. The V end lost 3 bases, the J end lost 1 base, and 6 bases lay between the germline ends. Germline V lookup: CDR1 MNHEY, CDR2 SMNVEV (reference sequence). The CDR3 is 13 residues long. The CDR3 here is CASSLAQNTEAFF. CDR3 coding DNA: TGTGCCAGCAGTTTGGCACAGAACACTGAAGCTTTCTTT.

The chain combines TRBV28 with TRBJ2-3, with D uncertain. The CDR3 has 14 residues. The V end was cut by 6 bases, the J end by 0 bases, with 10 bases between. CDR1 is MDHEN, CDR2 SYDVKM, per germline. The CDR3 DNA is TGTGCCAGCAGACCGGGTACTAGCACAGATACGCAGTATTTT. This translates into CASRPGTSTDTQYF.

V is TRBV27 and J is TRBJ2-7, with 9 nucleotides matching TRBD1. CDR1 and CDR2 from the germline V gene are MNHEY and SMNVEV (reference sequence). CDR3 length equals 13 residues. The J segment lost 5 bases and the V segment lost 7 bases, leaving 6 bases of the junction unmatched. The CDR3 DNA sequence: TGTGCCAGCAAACAGGGGGCCCTGGACGAGCAGTACTTC. This gives the protein CASKQGALDEQYF.

The chain couples TRBV29-1 to TRBJ2-1; TRBD2 matches at 11 bases. CDR1 and CDR2 from the germline V gene are SQVTM and ANQGSEA. The V gene end was trimmed by 4 bases and the J gene end by 6 bases; junction bases not matched to a gene: 8. The CDR3 covers 15 residues. This chain's CDR3 is CSVGHLAGGTNEQFF. The CDR3 DNA follows: TGCAGCGTTGGACATCTAGCGGGAGGAACCAATGAGCAGTTCTTC.

The chain employs TRBV18 and TRBJ2-1; 8 bases match TRBD2. Germline CDR1 reads KGHSH; CDR2 reads LQKENI. This CDR3 is 15 amino acids long. V was clipped by 2 bases and J by 10 bases; unmatched bases: 10. CDR3: CASSPTGGPVGEQFF. In DNA, the CDR3 is TGTGCCAGCTCACCAACGGGAGGGCCGGTAGGGGAGCAGTTCTTC. Drawing the rest from reference TRBV18 and TRBJ2-1, the complete variable domain is NAGVMQNPRHLVRRRGQEARLRCSPMKGHSHVYWYRQLPEEGLKFMVYLQKENIIDESGMPKERFSAEFPKEGPSILRIQQVVRGDSAAYFCASSPTGGPVGEQFFGPGTRLTVL.

The rearrangement links TRBV28 to TRBJ2-1; unclear D gene. Germline loops: CDR1 MDHEN, CDR2 SYDVKM. The V and J ends lost 6 bases and 5 bases respectively, with 23 bases between them. CDR3 size: 17 residues. In nucleotides, the CDR3 is TGTGCCAGCAGGGCCTCCGGAGTCGAGCGCCTTAACAATGAGCAGTTCTTC. Amino acid sequence: CASRASGVERLNNEQFF.

This chain connects TRBV29-1 to TRBJ2-1; 13 bases are a match to TRBD2. CDR3 length equals 16 residues. Losses at the gene ends were 3 bases for V and 7 bases for J; bases not matched to a gene: 9. CDR1 is SQVTM, CDR2 ANQGSEA, per germline. The CDR3 DNA sequence: TGCAGCGTTGATGTGGGACTAGCGGGAATGCGGAATGAGCAGTTCTTC. Translation gives CSVDVGLAGMRNEQFF.

The CDR3 is CATSDFTGKHQETQYF. CDR3 bases: TGTGCCACCAGTGATTTCACAGGGAAACACCAAGAGACCCAGTACTTC. The chain is built from TRBV24-1 and TRBJ2-5, with TRBD1 as a possible D gene (6 bases). CDR1 is KGHDR and CDR2 is SFDVKD in the germline V gene. Trimming cost V 1 base and J 0 bases, with 11 bases left between them. The CDR3 length is 16 residues.

V and J are TRBV27 and TRBJ2-1; 14 bases align to TRBD2. The CDR3 contains 15 residues. Unmatched junction bases numbered 10, after V lost 8 bases and J lost 10 bases. Germline loops: CDR1 MNHEY, CDR2 SMNVEV (reference sequence). The CDR3 loop is CASSLGTSGRNEQFF. The CDR3 nucleotides are TGTGCCAGCTCTCTCGGGACTAGCGGGAGAAACGAGCAGTTCTTC.

The chain couples TRBV6-2 or TRBV6-3 to TRBJ2-2; TRBD1 aligns across 8 bases. This CDR3 has 19 residues. Germline V lookup: CDR1 MNHEY, CDR2 SVGEGT. V trimming: 5 bases; J trimming: 0 bases; junction bases outside the gene matches: 14. The chain's CDR3 is CASSPTGGTGDPNTGELFF. The CDR3 nucleotides read TGTGCCAGCAGTCCCACAGGGGGTACGGGAGATCCGAACACCGGGGAGCTGTTTTTT.

The chain recombines TRBV6-6 with TRBJ2-1; 9 bases are shared with TRBD2. The V gene's germline CDR1 is MNHNY and CDR2 SVGAGI (reference sequence). V lost 2 bases to trimming and J lost 8 bases; unmatched junction nucleotides: 7. The CDR3 sequence is 15 residues long. CDR3 coding DNA: TGTGCCAGCAGTTACCACATTAGACTAGCGGATGAGCAGTTCTTC. Amino acid sequence: CASSYHIRLADEQFF.

The chain employs TRBV14 and TRBJ1-1, with D possibly TRBD1 on 5 matching bases. The CDR3 loop spans 14 amino acids. V was shortened by 3 bases and J by 0 bases, with 8 bases between the two germline ends. In germline, CDR1 is SGHDN, CDR2 FVKESK. CDR3 bases: TGTGCCAGCAGCCAGGGGGGAGTGAACACTGAAGCTTTCTTT. Its translation is CASSQGGVNTEAFF.

V is TRBV7-8 and J is TRBJ1-1; D is unclear. Trimming cost V 1 base and J 1 base, with 10 bases left between them. Germline V lookup: CDR1 SGHVS, CDR2 FQNEAQ. The CDR3 is made up of 15 amino acids. As DNA, the CDR3 is TGTGCCAGCAGCTTAGGGCCTCCCTGGAACACTGAAGCTTTCTTT. Translated, it gives CASSLGPPWNTEAFF. The entire variable domain, with the rest obtained from reference TRBV7-8 and TRBJ1-1, is as follows: GAGVSQSPRYKVAKRGQDVALRCDPISGHVSLFWYQQALGQGPEFLTYFQNEAQLDKSGLPSDRFFAERPEGSVSTLKIQRTQQEDSAVYLCASSLGPPWNTEAFFGQGTRLTVV.

J is TRBJ1-1 and V is TRBV27; 9 nucleotides align to TRBD1. The junction had 3 bases not matched to a gene; V was cut back by 3 bases and J by 4 bases. This CDR3 is built from 14 residues. Germline CDR1 reads MNHEY; CDR2 reads SMNVEV (reference sequence). CDR3 in amino acids: CASSFGTGFTEAFF. The CDR3 DNA follows: TGTGCCAGCAGTTTCGGGACAGGGTTCACTGAAGCTTTCTTT.

Only a few counts were recorded for this clone. The sample has other DNA sequences that encode this CDR3 too. The chain joins TRBV7-9 to TRBJ1-1; possibly TRBD1 for D (6 bases). The CDR3 covers 14 residues. Germline CDR1 and CDR2: SEHNR and FQNEAQ (reference sequence). Trimming left V 5 bases short and J 0 bases short, with 10 bases between. The CDR3 protein is CASSHDRMNTEAFF. DNA for the CDR3: TGTGCCAGCAGCCACGACAGGATGAACACTGAAGCTTTCTTT.

J is TRBJ2-7 and V is TRBV12-3 or TRBV12-4, with D possibly TRBD1 on 7 matching bases. CDR3 length equals 13 residues. V lost 5 bases to trimming and J lost 6 bases, with 14 bases between them. The CDR3 sequence: CASSPRQGGEQYF. The CDR3 nucleotides read TGTGCCAGCAGTCCACGACAGGGAGGCGAGCAGTACTTC.

This clone came up a few times. The chain combines TRBV5-5 with TRBJ1-6; 10 bases agree with TRBD1. The CDR3 is 18 amino acids. Germline V lookup: CDR1 SGHKS, CDR2 YYEKEE (reference sequence). V gave up 5 bases and J gave up 4 bases; unmatched junction bases: 12. CDR3 bases: TGTGCCAGCAGTCCCGTCGGGGGGACAGGGGCGTATAATTCACCCCTCCACTTT. The encoded protein is CASSPVGGTGAYNSPLHF.

V and J are TRBV25-1 and TRBJ2-2, with a possible D match to TRBD2 (6 bases). The CDR3 consists of 15 residues. V lost 2 bases to trimming and J lost 4 bases, with 11 bases between them. Looked up from germline, CDR1 is MGHDK and CDR2 is SYGVNS. The CDR3 nucleotides are TGTGCCAGCAGTGAAGGGTTCGGGGGCACCGGGGAGCTGTTTTTT. As protein: CASSEGFGGTGELFF.

This clone was found a few times. The chain combines TRBV18 with TRBJ2-2; the D gene is possibly TRBD1 (6 bases). Germline V gene sequence: CDR1 KGHSH, CDR2 LQKENI. With 2 bases removed from V and 1 base from J, the gap between germline ends came to 8 bases. This CDR3 is 15 amino acids long. In DNA, the CDR3 is TGTGCCAGCTCACCAGACAGGCAGAACACCGGGGAGCTGTTTTTT. It specifies CASSPDRQNTGELFF.

The chain combines TRBV12-3 or TRBV12-4 with TRBJ1-3; possible D gene TRBD1, 5 bases. This CDR3 contains 12 residues. V was cut by 10 bases and J by 4 bases, with 11 bases left in between. This CDR3 is CANDSPGNTIYF. CDR3 in DNA: TGTGCCAACGACAGTCCAGGAAACACCATATATTTT.

The rearrangement uses TRBV28 and TRBJ2-2; D gene uncertain. This CDR3 is 17 amino acids long. The V end lost 4 bases, the J end lost 6 bases, and 21 bases lay between the germline ends. CDR1 is MDHEN and CDR2 is SYDVKM in the germline V gene. The CDR3 sequence is CASSSAAMTGVPGELFF. The CDR3, as DNA: TGTGCCAGCAGTTCCGCGGCCATGACCGGAGTTCCCGGGGAGCTGTTTTTT. Full variable domain (remainder filled in from reference TRBV28 and TRBJ2-2): DVKVTQSSRYLVKRTGEKVFLECVQDMDHENMFWYRQDPGLGLRLIYFSYDVKMKEKGDIPEGYSVSREKKERFSLILESASTNQTSMYLCASSSAAMTGVPGELFFGEGSRLTVL.